This T cell receptor (beta chain) emerged from a study of OX40 agonist ivuxolimab in advanced cancers. In the study overall: Three dose-escalation patients had partial responses: one with hepatocellular carcinoma and two with cutaneous melanoma.

Germline V gene data show CDR1 as MDHEN and CDR2 as SYDVKM. V shed 5 bases and J 3 bases; nucleotides not matched to a gene: 10. CDR3 size: 15 residues. Overall study results and limits: A proportion of nonresponders additionally exhibited low normalized T-cell clonal expansion. CD8+ T cells were the subset that, on average, had more expanded clones than CD4+.

Profiling relied on immunoSEQ multiplex PCR, and the TCRdb table lists in-frame clones only, not all of them. The data show around 56,000 clones, approximately 86% seen once. Concerning this clone itself: The target antigen is unknown.

Blood sampling was done at baseline, cycle 4 day 1, and cycle 7 day 1. The input for sequencing was CD4+ or CD8+ T cells sorted from blood, taken in a trial of the OX40 agonist ivuxolimab. The source is an adult with an advanced solid tumor such as melanoma, head and neck, liver or kidney cancer. The chain employs TRBV28 and TRBJ2-7, with 7 bases fitting TRBD1. CDR3 DNA: TGTGCCAGCAGTACTGACAGGGTTCAGTTCTACGAGCAGTACTTC. Residues: CASSTDRVQFYEQYF. Together with reference TRBV28 and TRBJ2-7, the CDR3 gives the full variable domain: DVKVTQSSRYLVKRTGEKVFLECVQDMDHENMFWYRQDPGLGLRLIYFSYDVKMKEKGDIPEGYSVSREKKERFSLILESASTNQTSMYLCASSTDRVQFYEQYFGPGTRLTVT.